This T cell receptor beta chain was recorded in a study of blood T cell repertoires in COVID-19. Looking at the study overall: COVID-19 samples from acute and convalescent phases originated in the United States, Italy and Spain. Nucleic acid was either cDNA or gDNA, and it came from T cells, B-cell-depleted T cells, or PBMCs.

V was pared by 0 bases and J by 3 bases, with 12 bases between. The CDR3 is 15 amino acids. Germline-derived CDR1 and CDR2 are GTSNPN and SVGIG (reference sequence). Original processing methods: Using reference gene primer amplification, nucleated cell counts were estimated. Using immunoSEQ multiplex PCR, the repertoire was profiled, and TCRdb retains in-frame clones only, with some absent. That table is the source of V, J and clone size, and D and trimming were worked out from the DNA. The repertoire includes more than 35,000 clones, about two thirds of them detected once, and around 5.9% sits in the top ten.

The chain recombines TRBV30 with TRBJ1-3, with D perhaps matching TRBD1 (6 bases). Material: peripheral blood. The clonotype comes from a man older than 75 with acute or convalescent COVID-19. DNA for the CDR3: TGTGCCTGGAGTGTACAGGGAAGCGATGGAAACACCATATATTTT. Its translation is CAWSVQGSDGNTIYF.